This T cell receptor (beta chain) was identified in a study of neurological immune-mediated disorders. The sample holds many counts of this clonotype. The CDR3 is 15 amino acids. Trimming took off 6 bases at V and 1 base at J, with 15 bases between the two ends. MiXCR, run by TCRdb on the 5' RACE reads, gives a single entry per CDR3 protein. This table has under 75,000 distinct CDR3 sequences, 3.2% appearing once. This sequence originates from a woman in her fifties or sixties with multiple sclerosis. The chain uses TRBV12-3 or TRBV12-4 and TRBJ1-2, with D possibly being TRBD1 (5 bases). Sequencing was performed on PBMCs. The CDR3 DNA sequence: TGTGCCAGCAGCCAAAACTCAGGGAGTAACTATGGCTACACCTTC. It translates to CASSQNSGSNYGYTF.